This passage covers 6 T cell receptor beta chains from one sample sequenced in a study of shared clonotypes between healthy human individuals. TCRdb's table, derived via immunoSEQ multiplex PCR, lists solely in-frame clones and lacks some. The repertoire has 950,000 to 1,100,000 clones, around 76% of them found once; the top ten carry approximately 1.5%. Sample: memory CD4+ T cells sorted from blood. Described subset: CD45RA-negative fraction. These receptors were collected from a man aged 18 to 35 in good health.

Comment on this clone: This sample also contains other DNA sequences that code for the same CDR3. This chain links TRBV18 with TRBJ2-5, with D tentatively TRBD2 (5 bases). Germline V lookup: CDR1 KGHSH, CDR2 LQKENI. The CDR3 runs 13 residues. V was cut by 3 bases and J by 4 bases, with 9 bases left in between. CDR3 DNA sequence: TGTGCCAGCTCACCCCCGGGGAGAGAGACCCAGTACTTC. As protein: CASSPPGRETQYF.

The chain uses TRBV29-1 and TRBJ2-2; D perhaps matches TRBD2 (5 bases). The CDR3 extends over 15 amino acids. Trimming removed 3 bases from V and 5 bases from J, with 16 bases in between. Germline V gene lookup returns CDR1 SQVTM and CDR2 ANQGSEA. As DNA, the CDR3 is TGCAGCGTTGAGGAGCCACCCGGCGGGACCGGGGAGCTGTTTTTT. As protein: CSVEEPPGGTGELFF.

This clone was picked up many times. The V gene is TRBV19, the J gene TRBJ1-2; no reliable D call. This CDR3 region has 16 residues. Trimming stripped 5 bases from V and 4 bases from J, with 20 bases between. Germline loops: CDR1 LNHDA, CDR2 SQIVND (reference sequence). This CDR3 is CASSPEGTGGVYGYTF. CDR3 in DNA: TGTGCCAGTAGTCCCGAAGGAACGGGTGGGGTCTATGGCTACACCTTC. Based on the CDR3 plus reference TRBV19 and TRBJ1-2, the full variable domain is DGGITQSPKYLFRKEGQNVTLSCEQNLNHDAMYWYRQDPGQGLRLIYYSQIVNDFQKGDIAEGYSVSREKKESFPLTVTSAQKNPTAFYLCASSPEGTGGVYGYTFGSGTRLTVV.

This sequence joins TRBV5-1 and TRBJ2-4; D perhaps matches TRBD2 (5 bases). The CDR3 sequence is 8 residues long. The V end was cut by 10 bases, the J end by 13 bases, with 9 bases between. CDR1 is SGHRS, CDR2 YFSETQ, per germline. This CDR3 is CAGLIQYF. As DNA, the CDR3 is TGCGCCGGACTTATACAGTACTTC.

The V gene is TRBV11-3, the J gene TRBJ2-4; possibly TRBD1 for D (7 bases). Germline V gene lookup returns CDR1 SGHNT and CDR2 YENEEA. The germline V and J ends were trimmed by 10 bases and 5 bases, with 21 bases remaining between them. The CDR3 covers 15 residues. CDR3 sequence: CATPCYRGGQNIQYF. The CDR3 DNA reads TGTGCCACACCCTGTTACAGGGGAGGTCAAAACATTCAGTACTTC.

Comments on this clone: The sample contains more than one DNA sequence encoding this CDR3. This chain connects TRBV19 to TRBJ2-2; D is uncertain. Germline CDR1 reads LNHDA; CDR2 reads SQIVND (reference sequence). The CDR3 is 14 residues long. V lost 1 base, J lost 1 base, and 4 bases lay in between. CDR3 amino acids: CASSIGRNTGELFF. For the CDR3, the DNA is TGTGCCAGTAGTATAGGCAGGAACACCGGGGAGCTGTTTTTT.